A selection of T cell receptor beta chains follows, all from one sample in a study of blood T cell repertoires in COVID-19. The repertoire was sequenced with immunoSEQ multiplex PCR; TCRdb's copy has only in-frame clones and lacks some. The sample records roughly 200,000 clones, approximately 84% being singletons. The material sequenced was peripheral blood. The receptors were sampled from a man in his forties or fifties with active or convalescent COVID-19. Each CDR3 is given with its conserved first and last residue. D genes are given only for firm matches. A row's size may be missing; if present it is once, few, many or a size class.

j_call: TRBJ1-5
v_call: TRBV30
d_call: .
clone_size: .
cdr3_aa: CAWSSGGEQPQHF
cdr3_nt: TGTGCCTGGAGTTCGGGGGGGGAGCAGCCCCAGCATTTT

j_call: TRBJ2-7
v_call: TRBV9
d_call: .
clone_size: .
cdr3_aa: CASSREEGYEQYF
cdr3_nt: TGTGCCAGCAGCAGAGAGGAAGGCTACGAGCAGTACTTC

j_call: TRBJ2-2
v_call: TRBV10-3
d_call: TRBD1
clone_size: .
cdr3_aa: CAIKGTGMTGELFF
cdr3_nt: TGTGCCATCAAAGGGACAGGGATGACCGGGGAGCTGTTTTTT

j_call: TRBJ1-1
v_call: TRBV24-1
d_call: .
clone_size: .
cdr3_aa: CATSDRKLSAEAFF
cdr3_nt: TGTGCCACCAGTGATCGCAAGCTTAGCGCTGAAGCTTTCTTT

j_call: TRBJ2-2
v_call: TRBV27
d_call: .
clone_size: .
cdr3_aa: CASSLMFRPGGLAGELFF
cdr3_nt: TGTGCCAGCAGTTTAATGTTTCGGCCGGGGGGCCTCGCCGGGGAGCTGTTTTTT

j_call: TRBJ2-3
v_call: TRBV2
d_call: TRBD2
clone_size: once
cdr3_aa: CASSEGLATDTQYF
cdr3_nt: TGTGCCAGCAGTGAAGGACTAGCGACAGATACGCAGTATTTT

j_call: TRBJ1-2
v_call: TRBV29-1
d_call: .
clone_size: .
cdr3_aa: CSVEVTGVYGYTF
cdr3_nt: TGCAGCGTTGAAGTGACCGGGGTTTATGGCTACACCTTC

j_call: TRBJ1-4
v_call: TRBV3-1/TRBV3-2
d_call: TRBD1
clone_size: .
cdr3_aa: CASSQVPRGVGNEKLFF
cdr3_nt: TGTGCCAGCAGCCAAGTGCCCAGGGGGGTTGGTAATGAAAAACTGTTTTTT

j_call: TRBJ2-7
v_call: TRBV27
d_call: .
clone_size: .
cdr3_aa: CASSFGRATTYEQYF
cdr3_nt: TGTGCCAGCAGTTTCGGCAGGGCCACCACCTACGAGCAGTACTTC

j_call: TRBJ1-1
v_call: TRBV6-6
d_call: .
clone_size: .
cdr3_aa: CASTPGLTRREAFF
cdr3_nt: TGTGCCAGCACCCCGGGTCTCACTAGGCGAGAAGCTTTCTTT

j_call: TRBJ1-1
v_call: TRBV5-1
d_call: .
clone_size: .
cdr3_aa: CASSPTVPNGGTEAFF
cdr3_nt: TGCGCCAGCAGCCCCACAGTCCCGAATGGTGGCACTGAAGCTTTCTTT

j_call: TRBJ2-1
v_call: TRBV5-1
d_call: TRBD2
clone_size: .
cdr3_aa: CASSSVSGGPGDEQFF
cdr3_nt: TGCGCCAGCAGCTCAGTATCGGGGGGGCCGGGCGATGAGCAGTTCTTC

j_call: TRBJ2-2
v_call: TRBV5-1
d_call: .
clone_size: .
cdr3_aa: CASSSGVGTGELFF
cdr3_nt: TGCGCCAGCAGCTCAGGGGTGGGCACCGGGGAGCTGTTTTTT

j_call: TRBJ1-2
v_call: TRBV27
d_call: .
clone_size: once
cdr3_aa: CASRYPRGGLDYGYTF
cdr3_nt: TGTGCCAGCAGGTATCCTCGGGGGGGATTGGACTATGGCTACACCTTC

j_call: TRBJ2-7
v_call: TRBV7-2
d_call: TRBD1
clone_size: .
cdr3_aa: CASSSTGAASYEQYF
cdr3_nt: TGTGCCAGCAGCTCCACAGGGGCCGCTTCCTACGAGCAGTACTTC

j_call: TRBJ1-1
v_call: TRBV2
d_call: TRBD1
clone_size: .
cdr3_aa: CASRRQGRDTEAFF
cdr3_nt: TGTGCCAGCAGACGACAGGGGCGTGACACTGAAGCTTTCTTT

j_call: TRBJ2-5
v_call: TRBV6-5
d_call: TRBD1
clone_size: .
cdr3_aa: CASRGTGGLETQYF
cdr3_nt: TGTGCCAGCAGGGGGACAGGGGGCTTGGAGACCCAGTACTTC

j_call: TRBJ2-2
v_call: TRBV19
d_call: .
clone_size: once
cdr3_aa: CASSTGRGNTGELFF
cdr3_nt: TGTGCCAGTAGTACAGGGCGGGGGAACACCGGGGAGCTGTTTTTT

j_call: TRBJ2-1
v_call: TRBV7-9
d_call: .
clone_size: .
cdr3_aa: CASSLLARDNEQFF
cdr3_nt: TGTGCCAGCAGCTTATTGGCGCGGGACAATGAGCAGTTCTTC

j_call: TRBJ1-2
v_call: TRBV6-5
d_call: TRBD1
clone_size: once
cdr3_aa: CASSKGQPINYGYTF
cdr3_nt: TGTGCCAGCAGCAAGGGACAGCCCATAAACTATGGCTACACCTTC

j_call: TRBJ2-7
v_call: TRBV12-3/TRBV12-4
d_call: .
clone_size: .
cdr3_aa: CASSFAAAEQYF
cdr3_nt: TGTGCCAGCAGTTTCGCAGCGGCAGAGCAGTACTTC

j_call: TRBJ2-3
v_call: TRBV7-9
d_call: .
clone_size: .
cdr3_aa: CASSLAGGGATDTQYF
cdr3_nt: TGTGCCAGCAGCTTAGCAGGGGGAGGGGCCACAGATACGCAGTATTTT

j_call: TRBJ2-7
v_call: TRBV7-9
d_call: TRBD1
clone_size: once
cdr3_aa: CASSRDRVYEQYF
cdr3_nt: TGTGCCAGCAGCCGGGACAGGGTCTACGAGCAGTACTTC

j_call: TRBJ2-2
v_call: TRBV7-9
d_call: .
clone_size: once
cdr3_aa: CASSSGGGELFF
cdr3_nt: TGTGCCAGCAGCTCAGGAGGCGGGGAGCTGTTTTTT

j_call: TRBJ1-1
v_call: TRBV30
d_call: .
clone_size: .
cdr3_aa: CAWSVRQDTEAFF
cdr3_nt: TGTGCCTGGAGTGTACGACAGGACACTGAAGCTTTCTTT

j_call: TRBJ1-6
v_call: TRBV18
d_call: .
clone_size: .
cdr3_aa: CASSPETGSSYNSPLHF
cdr3_nt: TGTGCCAGCTCACCCGAGACTGGGAGCTCCTATAATTCACCCCTCCACTTT

j_call: TRBJ1-1
v_call: TRBV7-2
d_call: TRBD1
clone_size: .
cdr3_aa: CASSLQGGGNTEAFF
cdr3_nt: TGTGCCAGCAGCTTACAAGGGGGCGGGAACACTGAAGCTTTCTTT

j_call: TRBJ1-2
v_call: TRBV9
d_call: .
clone_size: .
cdr3_aa: CASSPQGKDGYTF
cdr3_nt: TGTGCCAGCAGCCCCCAGGGAAAGGACGGCTACACCTTC

j_call: TRBJ2-1
v_call: TRBV19
d_call: .
clone_size: .
cdr3_aa: CASSMKAGYNNEQFF
cdr3_nt: TGTGCCAGTAGTATGAAGGCGGGGTATAACAATGAGCAGTTCTTC

j_call: TRBJ2-2
v_call: TRBV6-6
d_call: TRBD2
clone_size: .
cdr3_aa: CASSTSGGTGELFF
cdr3_nt: TGTGCCAGCTCGACTAGCGGGGGCACCGGGGAGCTGTTTTTT

j_call: TRBJ1-5
v_call: TRBV7-2
d_call: TRBD1
clone_size: once
cdr3_aa: CATGQGPARQPQHF
cdr3_nt: TGTGCCACGGGACAGGGGCCCGCGAGGCAGCCCCAGCATTTT

j_call: TRBJ1-2
v_call: TRBV28
d_call: .
clone_size: .
cdr3_aa: CASSLSVLKDFNYGYTF
cdr3_nt: TGTGCCAGCAGTTTATCCGTCCTTAAGGACTTTAACTATGGCTACACCTTC

j_call: TRBJ2-2
v_call: TRBV29-1
d_call: .
clone_size: few
cdr3_aa: CSVERGGANTGELFF
cdr3_nt: TGCAGCGTTGAACGTGGCGGGGCGAACACCGGGGAGCTGTTTTTT

j_call: TRBJ2-2
v_call: TRBV9
d_call: TRBD1
clone_size: .
cdr3_aa: CASSVPHRGSNTGELFF
cdr3_nt: TGTGCCAGCAGCGTACCTCACAGGGGATCGAACACCGGGGAGCTGTTTTTT

j_call: TRBJ1-5
v_call: TRBV19
d_call: .
clone_size: .
cdr3_aa: CASSITPPHNQPQHF
cdr3_nt: TGTGCCAGTAGTATTACCCCCCCACATAATCAGCCCCAGCATTTT

j_call: TRBJ2-7
v_call: TRBV28
d_call: TRBD2
clone_size: once
cdr3_aa: CASSPQGLAGAHREQYF
cdr3_nt: TGTGCCAGCAGTCCCCAGGGACTAGCGGGGGCACATCGGGAGCAGTACTTC

j_call: TRBJ2-3
v_call: TRBV5-1
d_call: .
clone_size: .
cdr3_aa: CASSSYNPDTQYF
cdr3_nt: TGCGCCAGCAGCTCATACAATCCAGATACGCAGTATTTT

j_call: TRBJ2-1
v_call: TRBV7-2
d_call: .
clone_size: once
cdr3_aa: CASSLGGQSSYNEQFF
cdr3_nt: TGTGCCAGCAGCTTAGGGGGGCAAAGCTCCTACAATGAGCAGTTCTTC